Presented here are 19 T cell receptor beta chains from one specimen sequenced in a study of shared clonotypes between healthy human individuals. The data were produced by immunoSEQ multiplex PCR, yet TCRdb's version contains in-frame clones alone and is incomplete. The sample holds 2 million to 2.5 million clones, roughly 95% seen once. Sequencing was performed on naive CD4+ T cells sorted from blood. Subset noted: CD45RA+ positively selected. All receptors derive from a man aged 18 to 29 in good health.

The chain uses TRBV7-2 and TRBJ2-2; TRBD1 is a possible D gene (5 bases). The CDR3 loop spans 14 amino acids. From germline, CDR1 is SGHTA and CDR2 FQGNSA. V lost 2 bases and J 6 bases, leaving 10 bases between the germline ends. CDR3 DNA sequence: TGTGCCAGCAGCTTACTACAGGCTTCCGGGGAGCTGTTTTTT. Residues: CASSLLQASGELFF.

This clone was observed a single time. This chain joins TRBV30 and TRBJ2-2; TRBD2 might be the D (5 bases). The CDR3 contains 14 residues. Germline CDR1 and CDR2: GTSNPN and SVGIG (reference sequence). Trimming removed 0 bases from V and 4 bases from J, with 9 bases in between. CDR3 amino acids: CAWSVRGITGELFF. CDR3 in DNA: TGTGCCTGGAGTGTACGGGGAATCACCGGGGAGCTGTTTTTT. Together with reference TRBV30 and TRBJ2-2, the CDR3 gives the full variable domain: SQTIHQWPATLVQPVGSPLSLECTVEGTSNPNLYWYRQAAGRGLQLLFYSVGIGQISSEVPQNLSASRPQDRQFILSSKKLLLSDSGFYLCAWSVRGITGELFFGEGSRLTVL.

J is TRBJ2-2 and V is TRBV5-4; TRBD2 is a possible D gene (6 bases). This CDR3 contains 16 residues. The V end lost 2 bases, the J end lost 1 base, and 12 bases lay between the germline ends. CDR1 and CDR2 from the germline V gene are SGHNT and YYREEE (reference sequence). The CDR3 DNA follows: TGTGCCAGCAGCTTCGAGGGGCGGGAGAACACCGGGGAGCTGTTTTTT. Translation: CASSFEGRENTGELFF.

The chain combines TRBV4-1 with TRBJ1-2; possible D gene TRBD1, 5 bases. The V end lost 6 bases, the J end lost 2 bases, and 22 bases lay between the germline ends. In germline, CDR1 is MGHRA, CDR2 YSYEKL. CDR3 size: 17 residues. The CDR3 region has the DNA TGCGCCAGCAGACGCATTGGCGGGGACCGTACCAACTATGGCTACACCTTC. It yields the protein CASRRIGGDRTNYGYTF.

J is TRBJ1-5 and V is TRBV6-5, with 7 bases fitting TRBD1. The ends lost 6 bases at V and 4 bases at J; junction bases unmatched: 9. The CDR3 extends over 15 amino acids. Germline V gene sequence: CDR1 MNHEY, CDR2 SVGAGI. The CDR3 nucleotides read TGTGCCAGCAGGCGGGACAGAACATCTAATCAGCCCCAGCATTTT. Its translation is CASRRDRTSNQPQHF.

This chain links TRBV27 with TRBJ1-1; D remains unclear. This CDR3 comprises 13 residues. V was shortened by 9 bases and J by 6 bases, with 17 bases between the two germline ends. In germline, CDR1 is MNHEY, CDR2 SMNVEV (reference sequence). The CDR3 loop reads CASFHPTGAEAFF. DNA of the CDR3: TGTGCCAGTTTCCACCCCACCGGGGCTGAAGCTTTCTTT.

This chain connects TRBV7-2 to TRBJ1-2; 7 bases are a match to TRBD1. With V trimmed by 5 bases and J by 2 bases, 8 bases remained unmatched. CDR3 length equals 15 residues. CDR1 is SGHTA, CDR2 FQGNSA, per germline. The CDR3 DNA is TGTGCCAGCAGCCCTAACAGGGGCGGAAACTATGGCTACACCTTC. Encoded protein: CASSPNRGGNYGYTF.

The CDR3 sequence: CASTDLTVSYNEQFF. The CDR3 nucleotides are TGCGCCAGCACCGATTTAACGGTGTCCTACAATGAGCAGTTCTTC. The chain employs TRBV5-1 and TRBJ2-1; D remains ambiguous. The germline CDR1 and CDR2 sequences are SGHRS and YFSETQ. This CDR3 is 15 amino acids long. The germline V and J ends were trimmed by 6 bases and 1 base, with 14 bases remaining between them. Combining the CDR3 with reference TRBV5-1 and TRBJ2-1 gives the whole variable domain KAGVTQTPRYLIKTRGQQVTLSCSPISGHRSVSWYQQTPGQGLQFLFEYFSETQRNKGNFPGRFSGRQFSNSRSEMNVSTLELGDSALYLCASTDLTVSYNEQFFGPGTRLTVL.

This sequence joins TRBV30 and TRBJ2-2; D ambiguous. This CDR3 region has 15 residues. Trimming pared 3 bases from V and 1 base from J, leaving 12 bases between. CDR1 is GTSNPN, CDR2 SVGIG, per germline (reference sequence). The CDR3 sequence is CAWRGISGNTGELFF. The CDR3 DNA reads as TGTGCCTGGAGGGGCATATCTGGGAACACCGGGGAGCTGTTTTTT.

The gene calls are TRBV19 and TRBJ2-7, with TRBD2 matching 7 bases. CDR1 is LNHDA, CDR2 SQIVND, per germline (reference sequence). With 3 bases clipped from V and 9 bases from J, the junction kept 11 bases outside the gene matches. The CDR3 extends over 14 amino acids. The DNA for the CDR3 is TGTGCCAGTAGTATGAAGGGCCAGCGGGGCGGGCAGTACTTC. Protein product: CASSMKGQRGGQYF.

This clone has a single count. The chain links TRBV10-1 to TRBJ2-7, with no clear D. V was shortened by 4 bases and J by 3 bases, with 13 bases between the two germline ends. The CDR3 consists of 14 residues. Germline loops: CDR1 WNHNN, CDR2 SYGVQD (reference sequence). The CDR3 sequence: CASSGNSPNYEQYF. CDR3 in DNA: TGCGCCAGCAGTGGGAACAGCCCCAACTACGAGCAGTACTTC.

V gene TRBV9 combines with J gene TRBJ2-5; TRBD2 matches at 13 bases. In germline, CDR1 is SGDLS, CDR2 YYNGEE. V trimming: 4 bases; J trimming: 5 bases; junction bases outside the gene matches: 14. The CDR3 consists of 18 residues. CDR3 coding DNA: TGTGCCAGCAGCCGCGGACTAGCGGGGGCCCCGGTAGGGGAGACCCAGTACTTC. It translates to CASSRGLAGAPVGETQYF.

This chain uses TRBV5-4 with TRBJ2-2; 11 bases line up with TRBD2. The CDR3 length is 17 residues. Germline V gene lookup returns CDR1 SGHNT and CDR2 YYREEE (reference sequence). The trim removed 4 bases at V and 1 base at J, leaving 6 bases unmatched. In DNA form, the CDR3 reads TGTGCCAGCAGCCCCCCTAGCGGGGGGATGAACACCGGGGAGCTGTTTTTT. Residues: CASSPPSGGMNTGELFF. Variable domain in full (rest from reference TRBV5-4 and TRBJ2-2): ETGVTQSPTHLIKTRGQQVTLRCSSQSGHNTVSWYQQALGQGPQFIFQYYREEENGRGNFPPRFSGLQFPNYSSELNVNALELDDSALYLCASSPPSGGMNTGELFFGEGSRLTVL.

The V and J genes are TRBV25-1 and TRBJ2-5; TRBD1 might be the D (6 bases). Trimming took off 10 bases at V and 5 bases at J, with 23 bases between the two ends. CDR3 length: 15 residues. Looked up from germline, CDR1 is MGHDK and CDR2 is SYGVNS. The CDR3 loop is CATSEYTGTGETQYF. As DNA, the CDR3 is TGTGCCACCTCCGAATATACAGGGACGGGGGAGACCCAGTACTTC.

This clone was seen just once. This chain joins TRBV19 and TRBJ2-3; 10 nucleotides line up with TRBD2. The ends lost 3 bases at V and 0 bases at J; junction bases unmatched: 6. The CDR3 has 17 amino acids. CDR1 is LNHDA, CDR2 SQIVND, per germline (reference sequence). The CDR3 loop is CASSIKSTSGSTDTQYF. CDR3 sequence (DNA): TGTGCCAGTAGTATCAAATCGACTAGCGGGAGCACAGATACGCAGTATTTT.

This chain joins TRBV18 and TRBJ1-4, with D unresolved. Germline V gene lookup returns CDR1 KGHSH and CDR2 LQKENI. This CDR3 spans 13 amino acids. V gave up 5 bases and J gave up 5 bases, with 9 bases separating them. The CDR3 sequence is CASSSRMNEKLFF. CDR3 in DNA: TGTGCCAGCTCATCGAGAATGAATGAAAAACTGTTTTTT.

V and J are TRBV10-1 and TRBJ2-1; the D is unclear. V lost 6 bases to trimming and J lost 6 bases, with 9 bases between them. Germline-derived CDR1 and CDR2 are WNHNN and SYGVQD (reference sequence). There are 12 residues in the CDR3. The CDR3 bases are TGCGCCAGCAGCAACTCAATCAATGAGCAGTTCTTC. Translation gives CASSNSINEQFF.

Details on this clone: Other nucleotide sequences from this sample produce the same CDR3. V gene TRBV18 combines with J gene TRBJ1-2, with D possibly matching TRBD1 (5 bases). Deletions cut 2 bases from V and 6 bases from J, with 10 bases between. The CDR3 totals 13 residues. Germline CDR1 reads KGHSH; CDR2 reads LQKENI. The CDR3 DNA is TGTGCCAGCTCACCAAGGCAGGGTGATGGCTACACCTTC. Its translation is CASSPRQGDGYTF.

The genes are TRBV19 and TRBJ1-1; D remains ambiguous. The germline V and J ends were trimmed by 5 bases and 4 bases, with 11 bases remaining between them. The CDR3 contains 13 residues. From germline, CDR1 is LNHDA and CDR2 SQIVND (reference sequence). CDR3: CASSVDLGTEAFF. In DNA form, the CDR3 reads TGTGCCAGTAGTGTGGACTTGGGCACTGAAGCTTTCTTT.